The next 19 T cell receptor beta chains were all read from a single sample in a study of T cell clonality in common variable immunodeficiency. This table comes from immunoSEQ multiplex PCR, and its TCRdb copy is limited to in-frame clones, with some not included. Observed in the sample are under 45,000 clones, none of them singletons. Specimen: peripheral blood mononuclear cells. These receptors all come from a person aged 18 to 75 in good health.

This clone was seen repeatedly, ten times or more. The read terminates 3 residues ahead of where the CDR3 ends, so the germline J gene completes it. This chain links TRBV20-1 with TRBJ1-5, with a tentative D call TRBD1 (6 bases). The germline V gene has CDR1 DFQATT and CDR2 SNEGSKA (reference sequence). Trimming left V 5 bases short and J 5 bases short, with 13 bases between. This CDR3 is built from 13 residues. The CDR3 protein is CSAQRQVDQPQHF. CDR3 DNA (partial): TGCAGTGCTCAGCGACAGGTAGATCAGCCC.

This clone was seen ten or more times. The read is 3 residues too short to cover the CDR3 end, so that end is filled in from the germline J gene. The rearrangement joins TRBV29-1 to TRBJ2-4, with D possibly TRBD2 on 6 matching bases. Trimming stripped 4 bases from V and 7 bases from J, with 11 bases between. Germline V gives CDR1 SQVTM, CDR2 ANQGSEA. CDR3 length: 12 residues. The CDR3 region is CSVALEGNIQYF. The DNA read from the CDR3 is TGCAGCGTTGCATTGGAGGGGAACATT.

In its sample, this clone was seen many times. The read terminates 3 residues before the CDR3 end, so the remaining end is supplied by the germline J gene. This chain uses TRBV5-1 with TRBJ2-2, with D uncertain. This CDR3 spans 12 amino acids. CDR1 SGHRS and CDR2 YFSETQ come from the germline V gene. The V end was cut by 5 bases, the J end by 2 bases, with 4 bases between. This CDR3 reads CASSSNTGELFF. The CDR3 DNA, read in part, is TGCGCCAGCAGTTCTAACACCGGGGAG. Complete variable domain (other parts from reference TRBV5-1 and TRBJ2-2): KAGVTQTPRYLIKTRGQQVTLSCSPISGHRSVSWYQQTPGQGLQFLFEYFSETQRNKGNFPGRFSGRQFSNSRSEMNVSTLELGDSALYLCASSSNTGELFFGEGSRLTVL.

This clone was recorded many times. The sequenced fragment ends 3 residues before the CDR3 boundary, so the rest is inferred from the germline J gene. The gene calls are TRBV20-1 and TRBJ1-4, with D possibly matching TRBD1 (5 bases). V was pared by 3 bases and J by 8 bases, with 22 bases between. The germline gives CDR1 DFQATT, CDR2 SNEGSKA (reference sequence). The CDR3 is 16 amino acids. The sequenced CDR3 bases are TGCAGTGCTAGGAACCCCTGGGGCGGCCAAGGGGAAAAA. This codes for CSARNPWGGQGEK. The whole CDR3 protein is CSARNPWGGQGEKLFF.

This clone was seen repeatedly, ten times or more. The DNA read from the CDR3 is TGTGCCAGTAGTATAGGCGCCCCGGGACAGGGT. This sequence encodes CASSIGAPGQG. The whole CDR3 is CASSIGAPGQGQYF. The chain joins TRBV19 to TRBJ2-4; 9 nucleotides match TRBD1. Read coverage stops 3 residues before the CDR3 terminus; the germline J gene supplies the remainder. Germline CDR1 LNHDA, CDR2 SQIVND (reference sequence). This CDR3 comprises 14 residues.

This clone has a count of ten or more. The CDR3 end lies 3 residues beyond the end of the read and is filled in from the germline J gene. The chain has TRBV20-1 and TRBJ1-1; 9 bases are shared with TRBD1. The CDR3 is 16 residues long. V lost 0 bases, J lost 2 bases, and 7 bases stayed unmatched. The V gene's germline CDR1 is DFQATT and CDR2 SNEGSKA (reference sequence). Partial CDR3 DNA: TGCAGTGCTAGAGACCTGGGACAGGGAGTTAACACTGAA. It encodes CSARDLGQGVNTE. The whole CDR3 sequence reads CSARDLGQGVNTEAFF.

This clone showed up many times. The read ends 3 residues early relative to the CDR3; the germline J gene fills the gap. The chain uses TRBV19 and TRBJ2-1; perhaps TRBD2 as D (6 bases). Trimming stripped 0 bases from V and 2 bases from J, with 17 bases between. Germline V gene sequence: CDR1 LNHDA, CDR2 SQIVND (reference sequence). The CDR3 contains 18 residues. The CDR3: CASSIEGAGTGAYNEQFF. The sequenced CDR3 bases are TGTGCCAGTAGTATAGAAGGGGCTGGGACTGGGGCCTACAATGAG.

Turning to this clone: Coverage ceases 3 residues before the CDR3 finishes, and the germline J gene fills in the end. The chain carries TRBV20-1 and TRBJ2-3; 16 bases fit TRBD2. The V gene's germline CDR1 is DFQATT and CDR2 SNEGSKA (reference sequence). This CDR3 is 16 amino acids long. The CDR3 is CSAKGTSGRVQETQYF. The CDR3 DNA, read in part, is TGCAGTGCTAAAGGGACTAGCGGGAGGGTACAAGAGACG.

This clone was detected many times. A junction boundary mismatches the germline segment, possibly from a read error. The read is 3 residues too short to cover the CDR3 end, so that end is filled in from the germline J gene. The rearrangement uses TRBV7-7 and TRBJ2-2; 8 positions match TRBD1. The germline CDR1 and CDR2 sequences are SSHAT and FNYEAQ (reference sequence). This CDR3 has 15 residues. The CDR3 sequence is CASSRTTGVTGELFF. The DNA read from the CDR3 is TGTGCTAGCAGTCGGACGACAGGGGTCACCGGGGAG.

This clone was detected a few times. Read sequence stops 3 residues before the CDR3 end, and the germline J gene provides the missing end. V and J are TRBV5-1 and TRBJ2-3, with TRBD2 identical over 8 bases. Germline V gene sequence: CDR1 SGHRS, CDR2 YFSETQ. Trimming cost V 8 bases and J 0 bases; bases outside gene matches: 11. The CDR3 totals 16 residues. This CDR3 is CASTKGGGLSTDTQYF. The DNA read from the CDR3 is TGCGCCAGTACAAAGGGCGGGGGGTTGAGCACAGATACG.

At least ten counts were recorded for this clone. The CDR3 region is CAWSSTRDQPQHF. The part of the CDR3 DNA that was read is TGTGCCTGGAGTTCCACCAGGGATCAGCCC. This chain joins TRBV30 and TRBJ1-5; weak D call: TRBD1 (5 bases). Coverage ceases 3 residues before the CDR3 finishes, and the germline J gene fills in the end. The V end was cut by 2 bases, the J end by 5 bases, with 10 bases between. Germline CDR1 and CDR2: GTSNPN and SVGIG (reference sequence). The CDR3 loop spans 13 amino acids.

This clone was seen many times. The CDR3 goes on 3 residues after the read ends, and that part is filled in from the germline J gene. This chain uses TRBV10-3 with TRBJ2-4; the D gene is possibly TRBD2 (6 bases). This CDR3 has 12 residues. The V and J ends lost 11 bases and 6 bases respectively, with 14 bases between them. Germline V gene lookup returns CDR1 ENHRY and CDR2 SYGVKD. The sequenced part of the CDR3 DNA is TGTGCCCCCATCCACGGGGGAAACATT. Its protein product is CAPIHGGNI. Given in full, the CDR3 is CAPIHGGNIQYF.

The table lists this clone with many counts. The read stops 3 residues short of the end of the CDR3; the missing end is completed from the germline J gene. The genes are TRBV2 and TRBJ1-1; D possibly corresponds to TRBD1 (5 bases). CDR1 and CDR2 from the germline V gene are SNHLY and FYNNEI. The CDR3 sequence is 13 residues long. V was cut by 2 bases and J by 6 bases, with 10 bases left in between. The CDR3 region is CASSERGSSEAFF. The CDR3 DNA, read in part, is TGTGCCAGCAGTGAACGGGGGAGCTCTGAA.

The table lists this clone with a few counts. A clone one base away is much larger, so this may be a read error. The CDR3 extends 3 residues past the end of the read, so its final part is completed from the germline J gene. The chain combines TRBV7-9 with TRBJ2-2, with D possibly TRBD1 on 5 matching bases. This CDR3 spans 14 amino acids. Germline V CDR1 and CDR2: SEHNR, FQNEAQ (reference sequence). The CDR3 is CASSSGSGANVLFF. CDR3 bases read: TGTGCCAGCAGCTCGGGCTCTGGGGCCAACGTG.

At least ten counts were recorded for this clone. The read stops 3 residues short of the end of the CDR3; the missing end is completed from the germline J gene. This chain joins TRBV30 and TRBJ1-2; the D gene is possibly TRBD1 (6 bases). This CDR3 comprises 13 residues. Germline loops: CDR1 GTSNPN, CDR2 SVGIG (reference sequence). V lost 2 bases and J lost 4, with 11 bases in between. The CDR3: CAWSIGQSYGYTF. The CDR3 bases that were read are TGTGCCTGGAGTATTGGACAGTCCTATGGC.

This clone was detected ten times or more. The read ends 3 residues shy of where the CDR3 ends; the end is completed using the germline J gene. This sequence joins TRBV20-1 and TRBJ2-1; 8 bases fit TRBD1. CDR1 and CDR2 (germline): DFQATT, SNEGSKA (reference sequence). The CDR3 is 16 residues long. V shed 3 bases, J shed 0 bases, and the junction held 7 bases outside the gene matches. The CDR3 DNA, read in part, is TGCAGTGCTAGCCACCCCGACAGGGGCTCCTACAATGAG. This codes for CSASHPDRGSYNE. The entire CDR3 protein is CSASHPDRGSYNEQFF.

Points on this clone: The CDR3 end falls 3 residues outside the read, so it is completed with the germline J gene. This chain uses TRBV19 with TRBJ2-7; 7 positions match TRBD2. This CDR3 comprises 14 residues. The trim removed 5 bases at V and 2 bases at J, leaving 6 bases unmatched. CDR1 and CDR2 (germline): LNHDA, SQIVND (reference sequence). CDR3 amino acids: CASSLPGRAYEQYF. The covered CDR3 bases are TGTGCCAGTAGTCTCCCGGGGAGGGCCTACGAG.

This clone was observed at least ten times. From the germline J gene comes the end of the CDR3, since the read stops 3 residues before it. This chain connects TRBV30 to TRBJ2-5; 8 bases map to TRBD2. Trimming at V came to 4 bases and at J to 7 bases, leaving 8 bases not matched to a gene. The CDR3 is 13 amino acids. Germline CDR1 and CDR2: GTSNPN and SVGIG (reference sequence). The part of the CDR3 DNA that was read is TGTGCCTGGACAAGCGGGAGCATCGGGACC. Amino acid sequence: CAWTSGSIGT. The whole CDR3 reads CAWTSGSIGTQYF.

This clone has ten or more counts. The CDR3 is cut off 3 residues early in the read; its end comes from the germline J gene. The chain couples TRBV6-1 to TRBJ2-2; TRBD1 aligns across 8 bases. The CDR3 extends over 15 amino acids. The germline V gene has CDR1 MNHNS and CDR2 SASEGT. The CDR3 sequence is CASSDQTGANEKLFF. CDR3 DNA (partial): TGTGCCAGCAGTGATCAGACAGGGGCTAATGAAAAG.